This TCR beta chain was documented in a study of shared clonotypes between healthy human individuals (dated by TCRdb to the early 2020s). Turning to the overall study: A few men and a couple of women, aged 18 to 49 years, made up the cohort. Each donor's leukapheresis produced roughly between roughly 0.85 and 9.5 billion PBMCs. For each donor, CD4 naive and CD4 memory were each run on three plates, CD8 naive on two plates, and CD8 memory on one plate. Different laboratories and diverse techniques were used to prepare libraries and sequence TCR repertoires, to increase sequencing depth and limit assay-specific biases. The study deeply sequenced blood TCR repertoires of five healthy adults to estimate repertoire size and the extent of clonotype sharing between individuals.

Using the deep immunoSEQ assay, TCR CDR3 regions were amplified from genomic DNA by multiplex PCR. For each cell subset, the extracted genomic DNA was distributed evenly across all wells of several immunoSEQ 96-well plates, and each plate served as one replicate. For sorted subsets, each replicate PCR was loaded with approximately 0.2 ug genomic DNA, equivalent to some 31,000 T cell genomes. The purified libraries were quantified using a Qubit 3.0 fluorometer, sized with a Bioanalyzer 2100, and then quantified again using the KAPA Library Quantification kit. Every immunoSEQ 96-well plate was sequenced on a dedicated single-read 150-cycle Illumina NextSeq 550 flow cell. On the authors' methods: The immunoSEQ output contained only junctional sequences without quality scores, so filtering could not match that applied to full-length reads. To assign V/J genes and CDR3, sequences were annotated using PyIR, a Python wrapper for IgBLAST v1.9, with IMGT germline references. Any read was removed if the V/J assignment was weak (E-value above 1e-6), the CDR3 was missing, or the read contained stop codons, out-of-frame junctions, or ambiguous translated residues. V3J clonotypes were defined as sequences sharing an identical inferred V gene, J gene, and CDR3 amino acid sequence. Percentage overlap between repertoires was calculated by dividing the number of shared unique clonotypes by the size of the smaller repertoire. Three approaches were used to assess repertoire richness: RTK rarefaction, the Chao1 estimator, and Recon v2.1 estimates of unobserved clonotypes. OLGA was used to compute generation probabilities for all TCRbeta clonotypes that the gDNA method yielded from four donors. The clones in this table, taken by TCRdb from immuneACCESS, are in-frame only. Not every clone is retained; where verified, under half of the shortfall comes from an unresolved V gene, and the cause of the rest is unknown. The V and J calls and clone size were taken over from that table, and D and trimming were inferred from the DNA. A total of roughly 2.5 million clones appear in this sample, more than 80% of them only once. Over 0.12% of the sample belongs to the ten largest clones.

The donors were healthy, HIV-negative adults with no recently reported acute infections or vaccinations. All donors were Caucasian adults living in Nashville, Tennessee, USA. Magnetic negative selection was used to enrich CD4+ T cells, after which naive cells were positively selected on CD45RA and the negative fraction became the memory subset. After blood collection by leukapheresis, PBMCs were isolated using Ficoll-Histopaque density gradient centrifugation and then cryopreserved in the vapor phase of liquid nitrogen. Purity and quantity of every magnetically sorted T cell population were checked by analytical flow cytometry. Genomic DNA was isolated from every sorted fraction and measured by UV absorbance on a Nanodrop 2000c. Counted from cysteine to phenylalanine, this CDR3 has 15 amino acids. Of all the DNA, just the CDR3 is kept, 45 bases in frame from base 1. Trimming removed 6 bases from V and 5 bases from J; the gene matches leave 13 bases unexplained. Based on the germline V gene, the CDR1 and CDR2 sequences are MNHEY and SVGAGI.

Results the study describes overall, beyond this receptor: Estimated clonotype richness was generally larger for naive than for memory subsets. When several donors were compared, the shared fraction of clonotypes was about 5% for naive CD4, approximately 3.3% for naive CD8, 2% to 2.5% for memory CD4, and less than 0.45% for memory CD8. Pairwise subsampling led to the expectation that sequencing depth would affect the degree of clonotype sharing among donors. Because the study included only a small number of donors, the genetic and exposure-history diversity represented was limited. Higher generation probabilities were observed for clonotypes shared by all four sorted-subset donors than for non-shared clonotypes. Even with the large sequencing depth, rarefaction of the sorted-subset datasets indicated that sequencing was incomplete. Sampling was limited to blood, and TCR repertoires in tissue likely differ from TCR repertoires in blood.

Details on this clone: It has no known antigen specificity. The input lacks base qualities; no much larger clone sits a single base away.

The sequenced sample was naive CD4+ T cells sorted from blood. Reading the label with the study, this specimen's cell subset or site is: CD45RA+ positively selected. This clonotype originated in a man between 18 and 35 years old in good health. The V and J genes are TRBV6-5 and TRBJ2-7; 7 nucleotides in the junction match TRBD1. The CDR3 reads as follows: CASRRPGGDSNEQYF. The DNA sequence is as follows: TGTGCCAGCAGGCGCCCAGGGGGAGATAGCAACGAGCAGTACTTC.